The 29 T cell receptor beta chains given below trace back to one sample, sequenced in a study of response to subunit inactivated influenza vaccine. Using its own MiXCR run on the RT-PCR reads, TCRdb lists one record per CDR3 protein. Found here are about 700,000 distinct CDR3 sequences, around 14% of them singletons; the top ten hold approximately 10%. The source material was PBMCs from blood, sampled approximately 12 days after vaccination. Source of these receptors: a man aged 45 to 65 who received an inactivated influenza vaccine.

This rearrangement joins TRBV20-1 to TRBJ2-7, with 16 bases aligning to TRBD2. This CDR3 contains 16 residues. The germline CDR1 and CDR2 sequences are DFQATT and SNEGSKA (reference sequence). The ends lost 2 bases at V and 6 bases at J; junction bases unmatched: 7. CDR3 loop: CSARTGTSGGASEQYF. CDR3 bases: TGCAGTGCTAGAACCGGGACTAGCGGGGGGGCGTCCGAGCAGTACTTC.

This rearrangement joins TRBV20-1 to TRBJ1-5, with D tentatively TRBD1 (5 bases). Per germline, CDR1 DFQATT and CDR2 SNEGSKA (reference sequence). Trimming took off 7 bases at V and 2 bases at J, with 18 bases between the two ends. The CDR3 sequence is 15 residues long. The CDR3 nucleotides are TGCAGTGTCGTCGGGGGGTCGGGTCGCAATCAGCCCCAGCATTTT. Translating it yields CSVVGGSGRNQPQHF.

This chain uses TRBV7-9 with TRBJ2-5, with 7 bases lining up with TRBD2. Germline loops: CDR1 SEHNR, CDR2 FQNEAQ (reference sequence). The CDR3 loop spans 15 amino acids. V was clipped by 2 bases and J by 5 bases; unmatched bases: 8. The CDR3 nucleotides read TGTGCCAGCAGCTTAAGTTTGCGGGGAGGGGAGACCCAGTACTTC. Residues: CASSLSLRGGETQYF.

The CDR3 is CASSLAGTDPYEQYF. The DNA for the CDR3 is TGTGCCAGCAGCTTAGCCGGGACAGACCCCTACGAGCAGTACTTC. This chain links TRBV7-2 with TRBJ2-7; 7 nucleotides line up with TRBD1. The CDR3 totals 15 residues. Germline CDR1 reads SGHTA; CDR2 reads FQGNSA. The trim removed 0 bases at V and 2 bases at J, leaving 4 bases unmatched.

This clonotype was picked up many times. The chain has TRBV29-1 and TRBJ2-1; D remains ambiguous. The CDR3 is 12 amino acids. CDR1 and CDR2 from the germline V gene are SQVTM and ANQGSEA. Trimming took off 6 bases at V and 8 bases at J, with 14 bases between the two ends. In DNA, the CDR3 is TGCAGCGTCCTGCGGACCGGCCATGAGCAGTTCTTC. Protein product: CSVLRTGHEQFF.

V gene TRBV5-5 combines with J gene TRBJ2-4; a weak D match, TRBD1 (5 bases). The CDR3 consists of 15 residues. Germline V lookup: CDR1 SGHKS, CDR2 YYEKEE (reference sequence). The V end lost 1 base, the J end lost 2 bases, and 10 bases lay between the germline ends. DNA of the CDR3: TGTGCCAGCAGCTTGTACTCAGGGACCAAAAACATTCAGTACTTC. Amino acid sequence: CASSLYSGTKNIQYF.

This clonotype has more than one count but fewer than ten. The chain is built from TRBV7-2 and TRBJ2-3; TRBD2 agrees at 10 bases. Germline V gene lookup returns CDR1 SGHTA and CDR2 FQGNSA. Trimming removed 4 bases from V and 1 base from J; junction bases left unmatched: 2. This CDR3 has 15 amino acids. The chain's CDR3 is CASSSGTSGTDTQYF. In DNA, the CDR3 is TGTGCCAGCAGCTCCGGGACTAGCGGCACAGATACGCAGTATTTT.

In this sample, this clonotype turned up a few times. V usage is TRBV29-1 and J usage is TRBJ1-2; 9 bases are shared with TRBD1. CDR1 SQVTM and CDR2 ANQGSEA come from the germline V gene. Trimming took 0 bases from V and 8 from J; bases not matched to a gene: 4. There are 13 residues in the CDR3. CDR3 sequence (DNA): TGCAGCGTTGAAGAAACAGGACAGGGGGGCTACACCTTC. It translates to CSVEETGQGGYTF.

This sequence joins TRBV10-3 and TRBJ2-5, with 9 bases identical to TRBD2. CDR1 and CDR2 (germline): ENHRY, SYGVKD. The CDR3 covers 15 residues. V shed 10 bases and J 0 bases; nucleotides not matched to a gene: 9. The CDR3 nucleotides read TGTGCCACCCTCCCCGGGACTAGCTACCAAGAGACCCAGTACTTC. It encodes CATLPGTSYQETQYF.

The chain combines TRBV27 with TRBJ2-3, with D possibly TRBD2 on 5 matching bases. Trimming removed 6 bases at V and 2 bases at J, with 12 bases between. This CDR3 contains 14 residues. In germline, CDR1 is MNHEY, CDR2 SMNVEV (reference sequence). The CDR3, as DNA: TGTGCCAGCAGCGCGGCCGGGGTCACAGATACGCAGTATTTT. Translating gives CASSAAGVTDTQYF.

This clonotype occurred many times. The chain employs TRBV7-9 and TRBJ1-1; no firm D call. The CDR3 spans 12 residues. CDR1 is SEHNR and CDR2 is FQNEAQ in the germline V gene (reference sequence). Deletions cut 4 bases from V and 7 bases from J, with 10 bases between. As DNA, the CDR3 is TGTGCCAGCAGCTGGGCTTTAGGTGAAGCTTTCTTT. Amino acids: CASSWALGEAFF.

The chain employs TRBV29-1 and TRBJ1-1, with D unresolved. This CDR3 is 12 amino acids long. Trimming removed 8 bases at V and 3 bases at J, with 13 bases between. CDR1 is SQVTM and CDR2 is ANQGSEA in the germline V gene. The CDR3 sequence is CSTSKDYTEAFF. The DNA for the CDR3 is TGCAGCACGTCAAAGGACTACACTGAAGCTTTCTTT.

This clonotype was counted a few times. The rearrangement links TRBV6-2 or TRBV6-3 to TRBJ2-7; possible D gene TRBD2, 5 bases. This CDR3 spans 15 amino acids. CDR1 is MNHEY and CDR2 is SVGEGT in the germline V gene. Trimming stripped 1 base from V and 3 bases from J, with 13 bases between. CDR3 DNA: TGTGCCAGCAGTTACTTCAGAGGGAAAAACTACGAGCAGTACTTC. Protein sequence: CASSYFRGKNYEQYF.

The chain recombines TRBV7-2 with TRBJ1-1; D is undetermined. V was clipped by 1 base and J by 1 base, with 7 bases between them. The CDR3 consists of 14 residues. Per the germline V gene, CDR1 is SGHTA and CDR2 is FQGNSA. CDR3 in amino acids: CASSLVIGNTEAFF. The DNA of the CDR3 is TGTGCCAGCAGCTTAGTAATAGGGAACACTGAAGCTTTCTTT.

This clonotype has more than one count but fewer than ten. CDR3 sequence: CATLRGGSYEQFF. CDR3 sequence (DNA): TGTGCCACCCTCCGCGGTGGCTCCTATGAGCAGTTCTTC. The chain combines TRBV15 with TRBJ2-1, with D unresolved. The CDR3 sequence is 13 residues long. The V and J ends lost 8 bases and 8 bases respectively, with 16 bases between them. Germline lookup yields CDR1 LNHNV and CDR2 YYDKDF (reference sequence).

This sequence joins TRBV28 and TRBJ2-5; TRBD2 aligns across 7 bases. Per the germline V gene, CDR1 is MDHEN and CDR2 is SYDVKM. CDR3 length: 14 amino acids. V was clipped by 2 bases and J by 4 bases; unmatched bases: 4. The CDR3 loop reads CASSLVGGTETQYF. The DNA of the CDR3 is TGTGCCAGCAGTTTAGTCGGGGGGACAGAGACCCAGTACTTC.

The chain carries TRBV6-1 and TRBJ1-2; perhaps TRBD1 as D (6 bases). V was trimmed by 10 bases and J by 8 bases, leaving 23 bases between them. Per germline, CDR1 MNHNS and CDR2 SASEGT. The length of the CDR3 is 14 residues. The CDR3 protein is CATRRGGAAFGYTF. For the CDR3, the DNA is TGTGCCACCAGAAGGGGGGGCGCAGCTTTCGGCTACACCTTC.

The rearrangement joins TRBV20-1 to TRBJ2-7; TRBD2 agrees at 7 bases. The CDR3 has 16 amino acids. Losses at the gene ends were 3 bases for V and 6 bases for J; bases not matched to a gene: 17. The germline CDR1 and CDR2 sequences are DFQATT and SNEGSKA (reference sequence). CDR3 DNA sequence: TGCAGTGCTAGCCCCTCGTGGGAGGGCCGTTCTAGCGAGCAGTACTTC. This sequence encodes CSASPSWEGRSSEQYF.

This clonotype was counted between two and nine times. This rearrangement joins TRBV11-1 to TRBJ2-5, with D perhaps given as TRBD1 or TRBD2 (6 bases each). The V end lost 1 base, the J end lost 2 bases, and 14 bases lay between the germline ends. Germline loops: CDR1 SGHAT, CDR2 FQDESV (reference sequence). The CDR3 loop spans 16 amino acids. CDR3 bases: TGTGCCAGCAGCTTAGACGTCGGGGGCAGACAAGAGACCCAGTACTTC. Protein: CASSLDVGGRQETQYF.

The chain couples TRBV7-2 to TRBJ2-7; TRBD1 is a possible D gene (6 bases). Between the trimmed V and J ends, which lost 2 bases and 7 bases, there was a span of 15 bases. Germline V gene data show CDR1 as SGHTA and CDR2 as FQGNSA. The CDR3 runs 14 residues. The CDR3 DNA follows: TGTGCCAGCAGCTTATCTCCAGGGGTGAGGGAGCAGTACTTC. It yields the protein CASSLSPGVREQYF.

This clonotype came up many times. The chain couples TRBV28 to TRBJ2-1, with TRBD2 matching 8 bases. Germline-derived CDR1 and CDR2 are MDHEN and SYDVKM. The CDR3 is 14 amino acids. V lost 6 bases to trimming and J lost 0 bases; unmatched junction nucleotides: 1. The CDR3 region is CASRRGGSYNEQFF. Here the CDR3 DNA reads TGTGCCAGCAGACGGGGGGGCTCCTACAATGAGCAGTTCTTC.

The chain has TRBV12-3 or TRBV12-4 and TRBJ1-1; 7 positions match TRBD1. This CDR3 spans 14 amino acids. V was pared by 4 bases and J by 4 bases, with 6 bases of the junction left unmatched. The DNA for the CDR3 is TGTGCCAGCAGTTGGGGACAGAGGGGCACTGAAGCTTTCTTT. The encoded protein is CASSWGQRGTEAFF.

The rearrangement uses TRBV7-3 and TRBJ2-1; D is ambiguous. The CDR3 consists of 12 residues. V shed 1 base and J shed 5 bases, with 3 bases lying between them. Germline V lookup: CDR1 SGHTA, CDR2 FQGTGA. This CDR3 is CASSLKNNEQFF. The CDR3 region has the DNA TGTGCCAGCAGCTTAAAAAACAATGAGCAGTTCTTC.

This CDR3 is CASSGPGQGYYEQYF. In nucleotides, the CDR3 is TGTGCCAGCAGTGGACCGGGACAGGGATACTACGAGCAGTACTTC. The V and J genes are TRBV2 and TRBJ2-7; TRBD1 aligns across 9 bases. CDR3 length equals 15 residues. Germline CDR1 and CDR2: SNHLY and FYNNEI. The V segment lost 4 bases and the J segment 3 bases; nucleotides outside the gene matches: 7. Full variable domain (rest looked up from reference TRBV2 and TRBJ2-7): EPEVTQTPSHQVTQMGQEVILRCVPISNHLYFYWYRQILGQKVEFLVSFYNNEISEKSEIFDDQFSVERPDGSNFTLKIRSTKLEDSAMYFCASSGPGQGYYEQYFGPGTRLTVT.

DNA of the CDR3: TGTGCCAGCAGTTTAGAAGGATACAGGGACACCGGGGAGCTGTTTTTT. Translating gives CASSLEGYRDTGELFF. The chain is built from TRBV12-3 or TRBV12-4 and TRBJ2-2; D possibly corresponds to TRBD1 (6 bases). The CDR3 runs 16 residues. V was shortened by 1 base and J by 3 bases, with 12 bases between the two germline ends.

This clonotype was seen a handful of times. The rearrangement uses TRBV7-2 and TRBJ2-7, with 7 bases aligning to TRBD2. CDR1 is SGHTA, CDR2 FQGNSA, per germline. Trimming cost V 4 bases and J 0 bases; bases outside gene matches: 6. The CDR3 contains 15 residues. CDR3 sequence: CASSSQGGASYEQYF. The CDR3 DNA is TGTGCCAGCAGCTCGCAGGGAGGGGCCTCCTACGAGCAGTACTTC.

V is TRBV7-2 and J is TRBJ2-3, with D perhaps TRBD1 (6 bases). V was pared by 5 bases and J by 6 bases, with 12 bases between. Germline CDR1 SGHTA, CDR2 FQGNSA. CDR3 size: 13 residues. The DNA for the CDR3 is TGTGCCAGCAGCACCGACAGGCTTGATACGCAGTATTTT. The encoded protein is CASSTDRLDTQYF.

This clonotype was seen many times. The rearrangement links TRBV7-2 to TRBJ2-5; D gene ambiguous. Germline V gives CDR1 SGHTA, CDR2 FQGNSA. CDR3 length equals 13 residues. V lost 5 bases and J lost 0, with 7 bases in between. The DNA for the CDR3 is TGTGCCAGCAGCCCCCGGGACCAAGAGACCCAGTACTTC. Translation gives CASSPRDQETQYF.

The gene calls are TRBV7-2 and TRBJ1-2; tentatively, D is TRBD1 (5 bases). CDR1 SGHTA and CDR2 FQGNSA come from the germline V gene. V lost 1 base, J lost 8 bases, and 14 bases lay in between. This CDR3 is 14 amino acids long. The CDR3 DNA is TGTGCCAGCAGCTTAGGGTCCTCCCAGGGCGGCTACACCTTC. It is translated as CASSLGSSQGGYTF.